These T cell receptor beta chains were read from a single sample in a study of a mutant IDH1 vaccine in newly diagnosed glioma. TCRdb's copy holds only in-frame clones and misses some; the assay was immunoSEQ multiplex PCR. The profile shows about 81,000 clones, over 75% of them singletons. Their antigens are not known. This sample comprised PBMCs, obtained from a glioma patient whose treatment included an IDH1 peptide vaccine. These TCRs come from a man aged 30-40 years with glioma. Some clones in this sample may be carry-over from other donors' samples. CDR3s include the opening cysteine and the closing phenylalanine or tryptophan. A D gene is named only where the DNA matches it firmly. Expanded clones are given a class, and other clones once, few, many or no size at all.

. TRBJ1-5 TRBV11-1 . CASSLDRNQPQHF TGTGCCAGCAGCTTAGATCGAAATCAGCCCCAGCATTTT
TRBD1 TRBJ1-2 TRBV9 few CASSQGLEVWHGYTF TGTGCCAGCTCACAGGGGCTTGAGGTGTGGCATGGCTACACCTTC
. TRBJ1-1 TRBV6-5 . CASSYNGNTEAFF TGTGCCAGCAGTTACAACGGAAACACTGAAGCTTTCTTT
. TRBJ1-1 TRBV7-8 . CASSLDGALNTEAFF TGTGCCAGCAGCTTAGATGGCGCGCTGAACACTGAAGCTTTCTTT
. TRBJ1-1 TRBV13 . CASSSAWRDNTEAFF TGTGCCAGCAGCTCCGCCTGGCGGGATAACACTGAAGCTTTCTTT
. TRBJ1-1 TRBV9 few CASSVDWGGNMVQNTEAFF TGTGCCAGCAGCGTAGATTGGGGGGGCAATATGGTCCAGAACACTGAAGCTTTCTTT
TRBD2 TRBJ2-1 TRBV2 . CASSEGTSGAHEQFF TGTGCCAGCAGTGAAGGGACTAGCGGGGCACATGAGCAGTTCTTC
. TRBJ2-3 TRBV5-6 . CASSYSFYTDTQYF TGTGCCAGCAGCTACTCCTTTTACACAGATACGCAGTATTTT
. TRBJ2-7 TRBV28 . CASSLGRNEQYF TGTGCCAGCAGTCTAGGTAGAAACGAGCAGTACTTC
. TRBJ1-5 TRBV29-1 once CSVEDIEAGSNQPQHF TGCAGCGTTGAAGATATAGAAGCGGGGAGCAATCAGCCCCAGCATTTT
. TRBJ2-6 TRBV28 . CASGYRVGANVLTF TGTGCCAGCGGATACAGGGTTGGGGCCAACGTCCTGACTTTC
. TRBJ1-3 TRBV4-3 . CASSQDLAKNGNTIYF TGCGCCAGCAGCCAAGATTTGGCCAAAAACGGAAACACCATATATTTT
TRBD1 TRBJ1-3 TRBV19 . CASSAKTGRSGNTIYF TGTGCCAGTAGTGCCAAGACAGGGCGCTCTGGAAACACCATATATTTT
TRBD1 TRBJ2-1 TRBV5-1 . CASSAGQGIHNEQFF TGCGCCAGCAGCGCCGGACAGGGGATACACAATGAGCAGTTCTTC